Reported below is one T cell receptor beta chain. Germline-derived CDR1 and CDR2 are MNHEY and SVGAGI. The CDR3 sequence is 14 residues long. The V gene lost 0 bases and the J gene lost 4 bases, with 9 bases spanning the gap. The data stem from a study of technical replicates of blood from several donors. Repertoires were generated with immunoSEQ multiplex PCR, while TCRdb's copy carries only in-frame clones and drops some. The repertoire holds 90,000 or so clones, roughly 94% seen once, with under 0.4% in the top ten. The chain combines TRBV6-5 with TRBJ1-2; unclear D gene. This sequence was found in a human donor in good health. Input material: T cells isolated from PBMCs. The CDR3 spells CASSYSSGSYGYTF. The CDR3 coding sequence is TGTGCCAGCAGTTACTCGTCAGGATCCTATGGCTACACCTTC.